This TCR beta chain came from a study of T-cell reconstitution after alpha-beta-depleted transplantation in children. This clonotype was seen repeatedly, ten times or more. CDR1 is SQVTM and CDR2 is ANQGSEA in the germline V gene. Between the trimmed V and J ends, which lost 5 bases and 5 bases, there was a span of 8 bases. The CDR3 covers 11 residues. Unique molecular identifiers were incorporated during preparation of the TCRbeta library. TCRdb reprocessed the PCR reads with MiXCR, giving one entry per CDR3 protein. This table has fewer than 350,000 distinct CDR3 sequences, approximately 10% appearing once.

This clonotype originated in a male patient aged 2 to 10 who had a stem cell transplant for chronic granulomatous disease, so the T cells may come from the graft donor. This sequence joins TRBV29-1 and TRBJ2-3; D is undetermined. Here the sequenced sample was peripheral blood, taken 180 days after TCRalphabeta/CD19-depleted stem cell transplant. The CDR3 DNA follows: TGCAGCGTTCGCAAAGTAGATACGCAGTATTTT. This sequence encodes CSVRKVDTQYF.